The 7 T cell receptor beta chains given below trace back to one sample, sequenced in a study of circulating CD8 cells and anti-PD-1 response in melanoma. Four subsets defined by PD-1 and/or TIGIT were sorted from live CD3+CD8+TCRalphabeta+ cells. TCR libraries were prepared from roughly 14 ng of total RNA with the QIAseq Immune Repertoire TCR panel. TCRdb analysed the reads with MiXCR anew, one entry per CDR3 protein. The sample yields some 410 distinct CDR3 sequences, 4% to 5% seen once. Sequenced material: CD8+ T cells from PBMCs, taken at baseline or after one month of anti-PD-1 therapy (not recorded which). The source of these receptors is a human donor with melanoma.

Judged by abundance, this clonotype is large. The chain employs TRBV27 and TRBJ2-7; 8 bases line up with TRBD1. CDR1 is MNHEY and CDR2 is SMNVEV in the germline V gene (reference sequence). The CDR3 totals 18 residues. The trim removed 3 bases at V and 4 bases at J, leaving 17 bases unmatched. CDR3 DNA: TGTGCCAGCAGTTTGACCGGTGCAGGGGGCATCAAAGCTTACGAGCAGTACTTC. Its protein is CASSLTGAGGIKAYEQYF.

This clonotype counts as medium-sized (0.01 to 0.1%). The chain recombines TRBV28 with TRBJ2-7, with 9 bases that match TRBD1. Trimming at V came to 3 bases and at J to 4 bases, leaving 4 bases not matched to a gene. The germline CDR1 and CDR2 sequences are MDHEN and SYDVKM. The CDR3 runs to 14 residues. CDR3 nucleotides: TGTGCCAGCAGTTTCCCCGGGACAGGGTACGAGCAGTACTTC. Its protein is CASSFPGTGYEQYF.

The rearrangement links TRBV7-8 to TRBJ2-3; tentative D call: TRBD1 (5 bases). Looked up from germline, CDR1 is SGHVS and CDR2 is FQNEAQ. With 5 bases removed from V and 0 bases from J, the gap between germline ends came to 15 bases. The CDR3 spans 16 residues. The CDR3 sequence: CASSPLDTTSTDTQYF. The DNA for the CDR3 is TGTGCCAGCAGCCCGCTGGACACAACTAGCACAGATACGCAGTATTTT.

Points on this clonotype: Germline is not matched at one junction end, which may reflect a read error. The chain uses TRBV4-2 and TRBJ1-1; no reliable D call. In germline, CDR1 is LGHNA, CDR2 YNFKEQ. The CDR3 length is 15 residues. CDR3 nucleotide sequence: TGTGCCCGCAGCCAAGATATGTTGGGGAACACTGAAGCTTTCTTT. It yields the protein CARSQDMLGNTEAFF.

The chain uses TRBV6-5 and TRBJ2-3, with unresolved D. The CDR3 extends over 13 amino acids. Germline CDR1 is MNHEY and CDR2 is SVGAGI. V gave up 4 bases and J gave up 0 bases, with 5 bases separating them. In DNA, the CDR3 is TGTGCCAGCAGTTTACAGAGCACAGATACGCAGTATTTT. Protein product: CASSLQSTDTQYF.

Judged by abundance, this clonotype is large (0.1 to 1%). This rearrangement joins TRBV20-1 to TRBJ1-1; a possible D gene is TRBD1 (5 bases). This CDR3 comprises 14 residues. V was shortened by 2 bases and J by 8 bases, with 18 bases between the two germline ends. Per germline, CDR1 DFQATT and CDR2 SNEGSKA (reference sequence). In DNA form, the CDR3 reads TGCAGTGCTAGATCCGGGACGTCTCCGGGGGAAGCTTTCTTT. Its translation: CSARSGTSPGEAFF.

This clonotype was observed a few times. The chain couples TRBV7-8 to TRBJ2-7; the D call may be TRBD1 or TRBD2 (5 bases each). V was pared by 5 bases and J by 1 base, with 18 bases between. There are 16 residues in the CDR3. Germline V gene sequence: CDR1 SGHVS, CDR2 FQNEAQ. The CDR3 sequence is CASSPLAPGSSYEQYF. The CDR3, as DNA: TGTGCCAGCAGCCCCCTAGCCCCAGGGAGTTCCTACGAGCAGTACTTC.